This T cell receptor beta chain is drawn from a study of beta chain features in type 1 diabetes. Notes on the study in general: All four CD4+ subsets from Type 1 diabetes patients carried moderately but significantly shorter TCRB CDR3s.

The germline CDR1 and CDR2 sequences are MNHEY and SVGAGI. Trimming cost V 4 bases and J 2 bases, with 12 bases left between them. The length of the CDR3 is 15 residues. As every portion of the isolated RNA was reverse transcribed, the sequencing read expressed TCRB transcripts. The protocol was immunoSEQ multiplex PCR, while the TCRdb copy is restricted to in-frame clones and leaves out a portion. This table holds under 950,000 clones, 15% to 20% found once. Of note for this clone: Its antigen is unidentified.

Material: naive CD4+ T cells from blood. V is TRBV6-5 and J is TRBJ2-1, with D tentatively TRBD1 (6 bases). This clonotype was sampled from a woman younger than 30 in good health. Written as DNA, the CDR3 is TGTGCCAGCAGTTTGCACAGGGCAGCCTACAATGAGCAGTTCTTC. Translation: CASSLHRAAYNEQFF.